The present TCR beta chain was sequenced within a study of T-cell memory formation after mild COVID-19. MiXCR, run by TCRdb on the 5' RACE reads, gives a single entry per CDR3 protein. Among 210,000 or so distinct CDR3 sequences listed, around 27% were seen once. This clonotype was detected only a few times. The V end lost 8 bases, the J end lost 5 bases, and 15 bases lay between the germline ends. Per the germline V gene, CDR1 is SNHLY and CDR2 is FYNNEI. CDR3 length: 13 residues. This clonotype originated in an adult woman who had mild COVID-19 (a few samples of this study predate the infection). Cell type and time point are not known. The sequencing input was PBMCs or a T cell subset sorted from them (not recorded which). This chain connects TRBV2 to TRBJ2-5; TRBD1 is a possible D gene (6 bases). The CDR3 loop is CASSDTGMETQYF. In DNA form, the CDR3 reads TGTGCCAGCTCTGACACAGGGATGGAGACCCAGTACTTC.